What follows are 7 T cell receptor beta chains derived from one specimen sequenced in a study of blood T cell repertoires in COVID-19. The assay was immunoSEQ multiplex PCR, and TCRdb's table has in-frame clones only and misses some. The sample consists of hundreds of thousands of clones, roughly 80% of them appearing once. Material for sequencing was peripheral blood. The receptors come from a woman older than 75 with active or convalescent COVID-19.

The chain couples TRBV9 to TRBJ1-4, with D unclear. V shed 4 bases and J shed 5 bases, with 9 bases lying between them. The germline gives CDR1 SGDLS, CDR2 YYNGEE. This CDR3 contains 13 residues. CDR3 protein: CASSPTGNEKLFF. DNA of the CDR3: TGTGCCAGCAGCCCAACGGGAAATGAAAAACTGTTTTTT.

This sequence joins TRBV27 and TRBJ1-2; 7 bases line up with TRBD1. The CDR3 consists of 14 residues. Germline CDR1 reads MNHEY; CDR2 reads SMNVEV (reference sequence). Germline trimming cut 2 bases from V and 2 bases from J; bases unmatched to any gene: 2. The CDR3 sequence is CASSLRGPNYGYTF. The CDR3 bases are TGTGCCAGCAGTTTAAGGGGGCCGAACTATGGCTACACCTTC.

The genes are TRBV29-1 and TRBJ1-2, with D perhaps matching TRBD1 (5 bases). V shed 6 bases and J shed 4 bases, with 12 bases lying between them. The CDR3 runs to 12 residues. Germline values: CDR1 SQVTM, CDR2 ANQGSEA. The CDR3 DNA sequence: TGCAGCGTAGATAGGGGATCCTATGGCTACACCTTC. It translates to CSVDRGSYGYTF.

The chain employs TRBV6-2 or TRBV6-3 and TRBJ2-3; 12 bases map to TRBD2. Germline loops: CDR1 MNHEY, CDR2 SVGEGT. This CDR3 is 19 amino acids long. V was pared by 2 bases and J by 0 bases, with 9 bases of the junction left unmatched. The CDR3 here is CASSYAGLAGRRSTDTQYF. In DNA form, the CDR3 reads TGTGCCAGCAGTTACGCTGGACTAGCGGGGCGTCGAAGCACAGATACGCAGTATTTT.

The chain uses TRBV7-9 and TRBJ2-3, with 7 nucleotides matching TRBD1. Losses at the gene ends were 1 base for V and 4 bases for J; bases not matched to a gene: 2. This CDR3 is 14 amino acids long. Germline values: CDR1 SEHNR, CDR2 FQNEAQ (reference sequence). DNA for the CDR3: TGTGCCAGCAGCTTAGGACAGGGCTCAGATACGCAGTATTTT. This sequence encodes CASSLGQGSDTQYF. The full variable domain, with the rest looked up from reference TRBV7-9 and TRBJ2-3, is DTGVSQNPRHKITKRGQNVTFRCDPISEHNRLYWYRQTLGQGPEFLTYFQNEAQLEKSRLLSDRFSAERPKGSFSTLEIQRTEQGDSAMYLCASSLGQGSDTQYFGPGTRLTVL.

This sequence joins TRBV11-3 and TRBJ1-6; 11 bases agree with TRBD1. The length of the CDR3 is 20 residues. The germline gives CDR1 SGHNT, CDR2 YENEEA. Losses at the gene ends were 4 bases for V and 1 base for J; bases not matched to a gene: 12. The CDR3 nucleotides read TGTGCCAGCAGCTCAAATCCGGGACAGGGGGTTTTTTCCTATAATTCACCCCTCCACTTT. Protein: CASSSNPGQGVFSYNSPLHF.

This clone appeared a single time. V gene TRBV2 combines with J gene TRBJ1-6; 10 positions match TRBD1. CDR1 is SNHLY and CDR2 is FYNNEI in the germline V gene. This CDR3 is 15 amino acids long. V lost 10 bases, J lost 5 bases, and 8 bases stayed unmatched. DNA for the CDR3: TGTGCCAAAAGAGACAGGGGGCGGGATAATTCACCCCTCCACTTT. It translates to CAKRDRGRDNSPLHF.